The 31 T cell receptor beta chains reported below all come from one sample, sequenced in a study of T cell responses to AZD1222 COVID-19 vaccine. Sequenced by immunoSEQ multiplex PCR; TCRdb stores in-frame clones only, minus some. The sample includes roughly 120,000 clones, 80% to 90% of them seen just once. The sample here was peripheral blood, taken 28 days after the second AZD1222 dose. These receptors were obtained from an adult who received the AZD1222 COVID-19 vaccine.

V is TRBV11-1 and J is TRBJ1-2, with D perhaps matching TRBD1 (6 bases). Germline CDR1 and CDR2: SGHAT and FQDESV (reference sequence). Trimming pared 5 bases from V and 6 bases from J, leaving 19 bases between. CDR3 length: 15 amino acids. For the CDR3, the DNA is TGTGCCAGCAGCGCCATGACAGGCGCCTTGGATGGCTACACCTTC. Translating gives CASSAMTGALDGYTF.

This clone was seen a single time. V is TRBV28 and J is TRBJ2-1; 7 bases agree with TRBD2. CDR1 and CDR2 from the germline V gene are MDHEN and SYDVKM. The CDR3 covers 14 residues. After removal of 5 bases from V and 10 bases from J, the junction contained 11 bases not matched to a gene. The CDR3 DNA reads as TGTGCCAGCAGTCCCGGGACTACCTTTATAGAGCAGTTCTTC. Protein product: CASSPGTTFIEQFF.

The chain links TRBV6-2 or TRBV6-3 to TRBJ1-6; D is perhaps TRBD1 (5 bases). The V and J ends lost 6 bases and 7 bases respectively, with 7 bases between them. The CDR3 contains 12 residues. The V gene's germline CDR1 is MNHEY and CDR2 SVGEGT. This CDR3 reads CASSRQNSPLHF. The CDR3 DNA follows: TGTGCCAGCAGCCGACAGAATTCACCCCTCCACTTT.

The chain combines TRBV27 with TRBJ2-1; D assignment may be TRBD1 or TRBD2 (5 bases each). V was shortened by 0 bases and J by 6 bases, with 18 bases between the two germline ends. This CDR3 has 17 residues. CDR1 is MNHEY and CDR2 is SMNVEV in the germline V gene (reference sequence). CDR3 DNA: TGTGCCAGCAGTTTATCCCTATATCCGGGACCGGCCAATGAGCAGTTCTTC. Translation: CASSLSLYPGPANEQFF.

The gene calls are TRBV7-6 and TRBJ2-1; 11 positions match TRBD2. This CDR3 has 18 amino acids. The germline V gene has CDR1 SGHVS and CDR2 FNYEAQ. The V segment lost 5 bases and the J segment 4 bases; nucleotides outside the gene matches: 13. The CDR3, as DNA: TGTGCCAGCAGCCCCAGGGCGGTGGGGACTAGCGGATACAATGAGCAGTTCTTC. Translating it yields CASSPRAVGTSGYNEQFF.

The V call is TRBV7-2, the J call TRBJ2-7; a weak D match, TRBD1 (5 bases). The CDR3 covers 18 residues. The germline V gene encodes CDR1 SGHTA and CDR2 FQGNSA. The ends were cut back, 1 base at V and 0 bases at J, with 19 bases in the middle. CDR3 in DNA: TGTGCCAGCAGCTTAGTCGGCGTTGGCAGGGTCAGCTCCTACGAGCAGTACTTC. Translating gives CASSLVGVGRVSSYEQYF. Full variable domain (remainder filled in from reference TRBV7-2 and TRBJ2-7): GAGVSQSPSNKVTEKGKDVELRCDPISGHTALYWYRQSLGQGLEFLIYFQGNSAPDKSGLPSDRFSAERTGGSVSTLTIQRTQQEDSAVYLCASSLVGVGRVSSYEQYFGPGTRLTVT.

Written as DNA, the CDR3 is TGTGCCAGCAGCCAAGGCAGGGGAGGCACCGGGGAGCTGTTTTTT. Its protein product is CASSQGRGGTGELFF. The chain is built from TRBV3-1 (or the pseudogene TRBV3-2) and TRBJ2-2; D might be TRBD1 or TRBD2, each matching 6 bases. The CDR3 runs 15 residues. Trimming cost V 1 base and J 4 bases, with 10 bases left between them. Germline CDR1 is LGHDT and CDR2 is YNNKEL (reference sequence).

The chain recombines TRBV29-1 with TRBJ1-1; D is uncertain. V shed 5 bases and J shed 5 bases, with 9 bases lying between them. The germline V gene has CDR1 SQVTM and CDR2 ANQGSEA. This CDR3 spans 11 amino acids. The CDR3 DNA reads TGCAGCGTTAGAATGTCGACTGAAGCTTTCTTT. It translates to CSVRMSTEAFF.

A note on this clone: The sample holds other DNA sequences that translate to the same CDR3. The CDR3, as DNA: TGTGCCAGCAGTTCACGCCCTTATTCACCCCTCCACTTT. Residues: CASSSRPYSPLHF. This chain joins TRBV27 and TRBJ1-6; D uncertain. Trimming pared 4 bases from V and 8 bases from J, leaving 9 bases between. Germline V lookup: CDR1 MNHEY, CDR2 SMNVEV (reference sequence). The CDR3 has 13 residues.

The chain couples TRBV7-3 to TRBJ2-1; D assignment may be TRBD1 or TRBD2 (5 bases each). CDR1 and CDR2 (germline): SGHTA, FQGTGA. The CDR3 sequence is 12 residues long. The germline V and J ends were trimmed by 3 bases and 7 bases, with 7 bases remaining between them. The CDR3 here is CASSLWGNEQFF. The DNA for the CDR3 is TGTGCCAGCAGCTTGTGGGGGAATGAGCAGTTCTTC.

The chain carries TRBV3-1 (or the pseudogene TRBV3-2) and TRBJ2-3, with 10 bases lining up with TRBD1. The CDR3 contains 16 residues. V lost 4 bases, J lost 2 bases, and 6 bases stayed unmatched. Germline CDR1 is LGHDT and CDR2 is YNNKEL (reference sequence). CDR3 amino acids: CASSPRDRGFTDTQYF. In DNA, the CDR3 is TGTGCCAGCAGCCCCCGGGACAGGGGTTTCACAGATACGCAGTATTTT.

V gene TRBV3-1 (or the pseudogene TRBV3-2) combines with J gene TRBJ2-3, with 8 bases that match TRBD2. CDR1 LGHDT and CDR2 YNNKEL come from the germline V gene (reference sequence). V lost 7 bases to trimming and J lost 12 bases; unmatched junction nucleotides: 15. This CDR3 is built from 14 residues. This CDR3 reads CASTLGPSGGTQYF. The CDR3 DNA reads as TGTGCCAGCACCCTAGGTCCAAGCGGGGGAACTCAGTATTTT.

Only one count was recorded for this clone. The chain links TRBV9 to TRBJ1-1; D is uncertain. Deletions cut 5 bases from V and 3 bases from J, with 17 bases between. CDR3 length equals 15 residues. The V gene's germline CDR1 is SGDLS and CDR2 YYNGEE. This CDR3 reads CASSSDPLGDTEAFF. Here the CDR3 DNA reads TGTGCCAGCAGTTCAGACCCACTCGGGGACACTGAAGCTTTCTTT.

The chain is built from TRBV21-1 and TRBJ1-3. TRBV21-1 is given as a pseudogene. The CDR3 consists of 14 residues. CDR3 in amino acids: CASLFTSSGNTIYF. The CDR3 nucleotides are TGTGCCAGCCTATTCACGAGCTCTGGAAACACCATATATTTT.

The chain carries TRBV6-5 and TRBJ1-1; 7 bases match TRBD1. The germline gives CDR1 MNHEY, CDR2 SVGAGI. V lost 10 bases to trimming and J lost 8 bases; unmatched junction nucleotides: 13. The CDR3 contains 13 residues. CDR3 sequence: CANSIQGGAEAFF. The CDR3 DNA follows: TGTGCCAACTCCATACAAGGGGGCGCGGAAGCTTTCTTT.

This sequence joins TRBV6-5 and TRBJ1-5, with D unclear. Germline values: CDR1 MNHEY, CDR2 SVGAGI. The V and J ends lost 10 bases and 0 bases respectively, with 10 bases between them. The CDR3 has 13 amino acids. The CDR3 nucleotides read TGTGCCACGGGGAAATATAGCAATCAGCCCCAGCATTTT. Its translation: CATGKYSNQPQHF.

J is TRBJ1-2 and V is TRBV5-4; the D is unclear. The CDR3 contains 15 residues. The V gene's germline CDR1 is SGHNT and CDR2 YYREEE (reference sequence). V was cut by 0 bases and J by 8 bases, with 17 bases left in between. CDR3 bases: TGTGCCAGCAGCTTGGCTGGCAGGAGAGCAGGCGGCTACACCTTC. Encoded protein: CASSLAGRRAGGYTF.

This clone came up a few times. The chain carries TRBV6-1 and TRBJ2-7; D may be TRBD1 (5 bases). This CDR3 comprises 14 residues. Trimming left V 5 bases short and J 5 bases short, with 16 bases between. Germline CDR1 reads MNHNS; CDR2 reads SASEGT. This CDR3 reads CASSLGAAPNEQYF. CDR3 bases: TGTGCCAGCAGTTTAGGGGCAGCCCCTAACGAGCAGTACTTC.

The rearrangement uses TRBV9 and TRBJ2-2, with D uncertain. The length of the CDR3 is 13 residues. V lost 0 bases and J lost 5, with 5 bases in between. The germline gives CDR1 SGDLS, CDR2 YYNGEE. For the CDR3, the DNA is TGTGCCAGCAGCGTAGAAGGGACCGGGGAGCTGTTTTTT. Translation gives CASSVEGTGELFF. The whole variable domain, remainder taken from reference TRBV9 and TRBJ2-2, is DSGVTQTPKHLITATGQRVTLRCSPRSGDLSVYWYQQSLDQGLQFLIQYYNGEERAKGNILERFSAQQFPDLHSELNLSSLELGDSALYFCASSVEGTGELFFGEGSRLTVL.

V is TRBV7-9 and J is TRBJ2-1; TRBD2 matches at 12 bases. V lost 0 bases and J lost 9; bases outside the gene matches: 9. Per germline, CDR1 SEHNR and CDR2 FQNEAQ (reference sequence). The CDR3 runs 17 residues. CDR3 loop: CASSLALTSGSWSEQFF. CDR3 coding DNA: TGTGCCAGCAGCTTAGCGCTGACTAGCGGGAGTTGGAGTGAGCAGTTCTTC.

This chain connects TRBV28 to TRBJ1-1; 11 nucleotides match TRBD1. The V gene end was trimmed by 7 bases and the J gene end by 8 bases; junction bases not matched to a gene: 12. Germline CDR1 reads MDHEN; CDR2 reads SYDVKM. The CDR3 spans 15 residues. CDR3 DNA: TGTGCCAGCAACTCCGGGGACAGGGGGTTGGCCGAAGCTTTCTTT. Residues: CASNSGDRGLAEAFF.

V is TRBV29-1 and J is TRBJ1-6, with D unresolved. Germline CDR1 reads SQVTM; CDR2 reads ANQGSEA. Trimming removed 6 bases from V and 0 bases from J, with 27 bases in between. CDR3 length equals 20 residues. The CDR3 loop reads CSVPTKTTWRKDSYNSPLHF. For the CDR3, the DNA is TGCAGCGTCCCGACTAAAACGACTTGGCGGAAGGACTCCTATAATTCACCCCTCCACTTT.

This rearrangement joins TRBV6-2 or TRBV6-3 to TRBJ1-5; no definite D call. Deletions cut 0 bases from V and 1 base from J, with 7 bases between. Germline assignment: CDR1 MNHEY and CDR2 SVGEGT. The CDR3 runs 15 residues. This chain's CDR3 is CASSYSSGSNQPQHF. The CDR3 DNA reads TGTGCCAGCAGTTACTCATCGGGGAGCAATCAGCCCCAGCATTTT.

The chain is built from TRBV11-2 and TRBJ2-7; D is undetermined. The germline CDR1 and CDR2 sequences are SGHAT and FQNNGV. The CDR3 extends over 13 amino acids. V shed 3 bases and J shed 4 bases, with 10 bases lying between them. The CDR3 region is CASSFGPLYEQYF. CDR3 in DNA: TGTGCCAGCAGCTTTGGACCTCTATACGAGCAGTACTTC.

V and J are TRBV6-2 or TRBV6-3 and TRBJ2-7; D is perhaps TRBD1 (6 bases). The V end lost 4 bases, the J end lost 9 bases, and 13 bases lay between the germline ends. CDR3 length: 12 amino acids. Looked up from germline, CDR1 is MNHEY and CDR2 is SVGEGT. This CDR3 reads CASSSQGDWQYF. As DNA, the CDR3 is TGTGCCAGCAGTTCACAGGGAGACTGGCAGTACTTC.

The chain joins TRBV5-1 to TRBJ2-5; D is uncertain. Germline V gene lookup returns CDR1 SGHRS and CDR2 YFSETQ. This CDR3 comprises 11 residues. V lost 5 bases, J lost 5 bases, and 7 bases lay in between. CDR3 bases: TGCGCCAGCAGGGGTGAGGAGACCCAGTACTTC. It specifies CASRGEETQYF.

This clone is a singleton in its sample. The genes are TRBV5-1 and TRBJ1-5, with D possibly TRBD1 on 5 matching bases. The CDR3 contains 19 residues. Germline-derived CDR1 and CDR2 are SGHRS and YFSETQ. The V end lost 0 bases, the J end lost 0 bases, and 19 bases lay between the germline ends. CDR3 region: CASSLVPGRQINSNQPQHF. The CDR3 coding sequence is TGCGCCAGCAGCTTGGTGCCAGGGCGCCAAATTAATAGCAATCAGCCCCAGCATTTT.

This chain connects TRBV7-2 to TRBJ1-2, with no clear D. The CDR3 length is 14 residues. CDR1 is SGHTA and CDR2 is FQGNSA in the germline V gene. The V and J ends lost 5 bases and 3 bases respectively, with 13 bases between them. In DNA form, the CDR3 reads TGTGCCAGCAGCGGACCCTCTTTGGACTATGGCTACACCTTC. Translating it yields CASSGPSLDYGYTF.

A remark on this clone: Other DNA sequences from this sample encode an identical CDR3 as well. The gene calls are TRBV4-3 and TRBJ2-7, with a possible D match to TRBD2 (6 bases). There are 15 residues in the CDR3. V shed 0 bases and J shed 4 bases, with 13 bases lying between them. Germline V gene sequence: CDR1 LGHNA, CDR2 YSLEER. CDR3 sequence: CASSQDLTRTYEQYF. The CDR3 DNA follows: TGCGCCAGCAGCCAAGATCTGACTAGAACTTACGAGCAGTACTTC.

With regard to this clone: Compared with germline, one end of the junction differs, possibly owing to a read error. This sequence joins TRBV5-1 and TRBJ2-7; TRBD2 matches 9 bases. Germline lookup yields CDR1 SGHRS and CDR2 YFSETQ. This CDR3 has 15 amino acids. In nucleotides, the CDR3 is TGCGCCCGCAGCTTGGGGGGCGGGAGGGGCGACGAGCAGTACTTC. It translates to CARSLGGGRGDEQYF.

The chain has TRBV6-1 and TRBJ1-5; 10 nucleotides align to TRBD1. The CDR3 runs 14 residues. Germline loops: CDR1 MNHNS, CDR2 SASEGT. V dropped 3 bases and J dropped 6; count of bases not matched to a gene: 2. CDR3 amino acids: CASSDGQGGQPQHF. As DNA, the CDR3 is TGTGCCAGCAGTGACGGACAGGGGGGTCAGCCCCAGCATTTT.